This T cell receptor (beta chain) was retrieved from a study of cytomegalovirus exposure and HLA in healthy donors. Study-wide results and limits: Reported results showed that the classifier diagnosed cytomegalovirus status with high specificity and sensitivity.

This clone was observed a few times. Its cognate antigen is unknown. CDR1 is MGHRA, CDR2 YSYEKL, per germline. V lost 2 bases, J lost 0 bases, and 4 bases lay in between. The CDR3 is 13 residues long. Healthy donors of bone marrow made up the group. 60 Vbeta and 13 Jbeta primers were used in PCR. Original handling: Later, an analysis found approximately 80 million unique TCR beta chains, and 9.5 million to 11 million of these were shared. The assay was immunoSEQ multiplex PCR, and TCRdb's table has in-frame clones only and misses some. That table furnishes V, J and clone size, whereas the DNA furnished D and trimming. This table holds 100,000 to 150,000 clones, around 8.5% found once.

The sequencing sample was made of PBMCs. The rearrangement uses TRBV4-1 and TRBJ1-1; D gene unclear. The receptor comes from a man aged 35-49 years in good health and CMV-seronegative. The CDR3 DNA reads TGCGCCAGCAGCCAACCAATGAACACTGAAGCTTTCTTT. Its translation is CASSQPMNTEAFF.